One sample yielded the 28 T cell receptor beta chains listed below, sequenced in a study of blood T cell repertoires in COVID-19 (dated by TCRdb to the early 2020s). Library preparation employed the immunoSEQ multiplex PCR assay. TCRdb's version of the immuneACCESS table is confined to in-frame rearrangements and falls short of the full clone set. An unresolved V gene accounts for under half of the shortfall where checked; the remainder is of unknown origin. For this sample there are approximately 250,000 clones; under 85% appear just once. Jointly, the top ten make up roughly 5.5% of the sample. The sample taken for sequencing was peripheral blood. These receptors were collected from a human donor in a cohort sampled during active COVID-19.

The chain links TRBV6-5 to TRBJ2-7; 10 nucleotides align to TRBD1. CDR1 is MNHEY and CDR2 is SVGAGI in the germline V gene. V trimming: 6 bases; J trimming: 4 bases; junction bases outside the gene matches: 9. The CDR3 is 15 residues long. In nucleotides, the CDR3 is TGTGCCAGCAGATTGGACAGGGGGACTCATTACGAGCAGTACTTC. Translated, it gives CASRLDRGTHYEQYF.

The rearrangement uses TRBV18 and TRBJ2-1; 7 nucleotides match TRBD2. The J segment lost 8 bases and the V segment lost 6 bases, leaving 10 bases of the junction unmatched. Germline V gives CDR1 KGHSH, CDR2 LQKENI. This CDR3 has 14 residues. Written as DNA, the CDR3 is TGTGCCAGCTCCCCGACTAGAAGCGGGGATGAGCAGTTCTTC. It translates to CASSPTRSGDEQFF. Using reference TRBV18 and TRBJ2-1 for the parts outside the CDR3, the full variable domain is NAGVMQNPRHLVRRRGQEARLRCSPMKGHSHVYWYRQLPEEGLKFMVYLQKENIIDESGMPKERFSAEFPKEGPSILRIQQVVRGDSAAYFCASSPTRSGDEQFFGPGTRLTVL.

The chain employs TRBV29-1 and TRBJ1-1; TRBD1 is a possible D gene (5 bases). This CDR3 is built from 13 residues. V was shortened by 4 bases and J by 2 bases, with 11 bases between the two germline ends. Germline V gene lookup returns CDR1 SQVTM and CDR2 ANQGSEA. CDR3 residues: CSVVEGVNTEAFF. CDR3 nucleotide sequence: TGCAGCGTTGTAGAAGGGGTCAACACTGAAGCTTTCTTT.

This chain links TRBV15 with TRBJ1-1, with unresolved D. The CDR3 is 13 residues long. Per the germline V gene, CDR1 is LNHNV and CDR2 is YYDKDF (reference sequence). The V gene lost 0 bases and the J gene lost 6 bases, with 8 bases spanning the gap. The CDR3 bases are TGTGCCACCAGCAGAGAAAACACCGCTGAAGCTTTCTTT. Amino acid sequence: CATSRENTAEAFF.

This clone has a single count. This CDR3 reads CASRKQGASTDTQYF. The CDR3 coding sequence is TGTGCCAGCAGAAAACAGGGGGCTAGCACAGATACGCAGTATTTT. V usage is TRBV6-5 and J usage is TRBJ2-3; 9 nucleotides align to TRBD1. Trimming at V came to 6 bases and at J to 0 bases, leaving 4 bases not matched to a gene. The CDR3 consists of 15 residues. Germline V gene data show CDR1 as MNHEY and CDR2 as SVGAGI.

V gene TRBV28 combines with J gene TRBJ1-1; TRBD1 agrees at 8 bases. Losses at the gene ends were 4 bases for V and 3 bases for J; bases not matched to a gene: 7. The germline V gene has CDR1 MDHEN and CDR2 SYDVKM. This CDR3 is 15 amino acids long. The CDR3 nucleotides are TGTGCCAGCAGTTCCCCAGGGGGCACGGACACTGAAGCTTTCTTT. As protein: CASSSPGGTDTEAFF.

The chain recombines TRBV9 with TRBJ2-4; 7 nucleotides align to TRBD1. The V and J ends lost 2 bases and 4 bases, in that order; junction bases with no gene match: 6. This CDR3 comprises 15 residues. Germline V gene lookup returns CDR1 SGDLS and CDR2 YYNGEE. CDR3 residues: CASSVQTGIKNIQYF. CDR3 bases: TGTGCCAGCAGCGTTCAGACAGGGATTAAAAACATTCAGTACTTC.

CDR3 residues: CASQRQAGNEKLFF. CDR3 in DNA: TGTGCCAGTCAAAGACAGGCCGGTAATGAAAAACTGTTTTTT. This rearrangement joins TRBV19 to TRBJ1-4, with D possibly being TRBD1 (6 bases). Trimming stripped 8 bases from V and 4 bases from J, with 14 bases between. The CDR3 extends over 14 amino acids. The germline CDR1 and CDR2 sequences are LNHDA and SQIVND (reference sequence).

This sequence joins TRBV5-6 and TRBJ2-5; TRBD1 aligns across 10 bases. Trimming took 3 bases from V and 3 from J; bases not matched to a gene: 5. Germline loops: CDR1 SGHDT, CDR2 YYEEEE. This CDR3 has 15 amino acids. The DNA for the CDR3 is TGTGCCAGCAGCTGGCGGGGACAGGGGAAAGAGACCCAGTACTTC. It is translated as CASSWRGQGKETQYF.

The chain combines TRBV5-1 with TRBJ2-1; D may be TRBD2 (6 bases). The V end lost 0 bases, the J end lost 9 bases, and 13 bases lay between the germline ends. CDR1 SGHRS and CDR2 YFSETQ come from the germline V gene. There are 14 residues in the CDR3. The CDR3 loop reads CASSLEGGNGEQFF. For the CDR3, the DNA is TGCGCCAGCAGCTTGGAGGGCGGGAATGGTGAGCAGTTCTTC. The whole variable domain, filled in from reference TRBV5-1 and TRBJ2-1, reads KAGVTQTPRYLIKTRGQQVTLSCSPISGHRSVSWYQQTPGQGLQFLFEYFSETQRNKGNFPGRFSGRQFSNSRSEMNVSTLELGDSALYLCASSLEGGNGEQFFGPGTRLTVL.

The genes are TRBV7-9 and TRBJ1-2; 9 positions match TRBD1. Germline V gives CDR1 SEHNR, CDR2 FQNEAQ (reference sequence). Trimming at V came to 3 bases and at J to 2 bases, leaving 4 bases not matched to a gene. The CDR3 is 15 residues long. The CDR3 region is CASSFAQGANYGYTF. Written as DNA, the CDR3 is TGTGCCAGCAGCTTCGCACAGGGGGCAAACTATGGCTACACCTTC.

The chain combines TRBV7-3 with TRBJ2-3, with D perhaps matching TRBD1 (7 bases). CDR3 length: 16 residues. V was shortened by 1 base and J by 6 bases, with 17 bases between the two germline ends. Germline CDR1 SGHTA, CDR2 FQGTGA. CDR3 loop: CASSLRSVGGQDTQYF. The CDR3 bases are TGTGCCAGCAGCTTAAGGAGTGTGGGGGGACAGGATACGCAGTATTTT.

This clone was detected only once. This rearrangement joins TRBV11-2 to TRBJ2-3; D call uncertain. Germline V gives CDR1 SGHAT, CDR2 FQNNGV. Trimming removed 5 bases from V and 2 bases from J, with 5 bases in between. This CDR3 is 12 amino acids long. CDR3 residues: CASSQATDTQYF. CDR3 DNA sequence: TGTGCCAGCAGCCAAGCCACAGATACGCAGTATTTT.

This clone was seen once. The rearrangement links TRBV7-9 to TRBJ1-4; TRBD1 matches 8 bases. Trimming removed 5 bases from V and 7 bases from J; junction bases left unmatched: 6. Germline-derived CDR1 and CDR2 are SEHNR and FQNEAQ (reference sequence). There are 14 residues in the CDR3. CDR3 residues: CASSIRGLGEKLFF. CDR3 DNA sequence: TGTGCCAGCAGCATCAGGGGGCTCGGTGAAAAACTGTTTTTT.

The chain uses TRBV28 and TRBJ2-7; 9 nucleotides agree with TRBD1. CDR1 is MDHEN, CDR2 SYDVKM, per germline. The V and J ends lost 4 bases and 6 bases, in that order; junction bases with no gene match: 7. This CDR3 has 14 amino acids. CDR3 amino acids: CASSYDRGSLEQYF. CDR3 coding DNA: TGTGCCAGCAGTTACGACAGGGGGAGCCTCGAGCAGTACTTC.

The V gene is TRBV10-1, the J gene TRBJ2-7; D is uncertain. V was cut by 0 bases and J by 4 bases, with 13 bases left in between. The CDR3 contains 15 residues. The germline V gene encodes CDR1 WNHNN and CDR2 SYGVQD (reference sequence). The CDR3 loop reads CASSESEGTTYEQYF. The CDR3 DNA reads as TGCGCCAGCAGTGAGTCGGAAGGAACTACGTACGAGCAGTACTTC.

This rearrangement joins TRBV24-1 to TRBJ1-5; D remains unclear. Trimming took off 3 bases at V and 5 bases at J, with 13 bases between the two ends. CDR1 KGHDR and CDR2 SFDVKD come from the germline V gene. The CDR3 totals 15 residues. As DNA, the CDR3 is TGTGCCACCAGTGATCCTCATCGGGGAGATCAGCCCCAGCATTTT. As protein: CATSDPHRGDQPQHF.

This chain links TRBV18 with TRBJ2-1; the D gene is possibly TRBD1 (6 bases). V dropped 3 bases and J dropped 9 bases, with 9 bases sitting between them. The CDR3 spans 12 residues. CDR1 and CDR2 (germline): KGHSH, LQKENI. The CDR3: CASSPDRSEQFF. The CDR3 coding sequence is TGTGCCAGCTCACCCGACAGGTCTGAGCAGTTCTTC. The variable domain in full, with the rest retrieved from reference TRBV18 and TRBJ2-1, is NAGVMQNPRHLVRRRGQEARLRCSPMKGHSHVYWYRQLPEEGLKFMVYLQKENIIDESGMPKERFSAEFPKEGPSILRIQQVVRGDSAAYFCASSPDRSEQFFGPGTRLTVL.

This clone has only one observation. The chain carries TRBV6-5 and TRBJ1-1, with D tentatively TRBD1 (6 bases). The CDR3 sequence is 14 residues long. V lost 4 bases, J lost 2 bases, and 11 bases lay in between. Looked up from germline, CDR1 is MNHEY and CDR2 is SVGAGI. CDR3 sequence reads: CASSSGGFNTEAFF. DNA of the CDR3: TGTGCCAGCAGTTCGGGGGGCTTTAACACTGAAGCTTTCTTT.

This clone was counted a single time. The CDR3 sequence is CSAPFQGGNTIYF. CDR3 sequence (DNA): TGCAGCGCGCCCTTTCAGGGAGGAAACACCATATATTTT. The chain uses TRBV29-1 and TRBJ1-3, with D tentatively TRBD1 (5 bases). Germline V gives CDR1 SQVTM, CDR2 ANQGSEA. The V end was cut by 7 bases, the J end by 4 bases, with 14 bases between. The CDR3 loop spans 13 amino acids.

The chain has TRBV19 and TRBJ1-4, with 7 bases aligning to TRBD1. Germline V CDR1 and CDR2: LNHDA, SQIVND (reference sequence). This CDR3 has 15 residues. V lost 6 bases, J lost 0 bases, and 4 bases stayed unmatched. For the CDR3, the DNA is TGTGCCAGTAGACGACAGGGTCCAACTAATGAAAAACTGTTTTTT. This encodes CASRRQGPTNEKLFF.

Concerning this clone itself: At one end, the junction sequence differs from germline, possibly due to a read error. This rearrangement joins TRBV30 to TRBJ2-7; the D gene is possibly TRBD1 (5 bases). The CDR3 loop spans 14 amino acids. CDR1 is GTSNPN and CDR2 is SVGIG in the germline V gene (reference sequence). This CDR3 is CAWSVKGRSHEQYF. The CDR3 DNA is TGTGCCTGGAGTGTAAAGGGGCGCTCCCACGAGCAGTACTTC.

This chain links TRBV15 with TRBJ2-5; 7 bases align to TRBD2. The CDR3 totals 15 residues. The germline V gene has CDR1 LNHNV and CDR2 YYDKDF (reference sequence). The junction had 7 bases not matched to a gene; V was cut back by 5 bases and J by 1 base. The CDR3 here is CATSGDGRSQETQYF. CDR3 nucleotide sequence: TGTGCCACCAGCGGGGACGGGAGGAGCCAAGAGACCCAGTACTTC.

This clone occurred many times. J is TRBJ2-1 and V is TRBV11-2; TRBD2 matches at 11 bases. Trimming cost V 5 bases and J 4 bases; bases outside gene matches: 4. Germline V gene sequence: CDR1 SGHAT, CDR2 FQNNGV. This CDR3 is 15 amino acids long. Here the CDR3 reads CASSLTSGVYNEQFF. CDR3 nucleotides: TGTGCCAGCAGCCTGACTAGCGGGGTATACAATGAGCAGTTCTTC.

This CDR3 reads CATSQRGLNTEAFF. The CDR3 DNA follows: TGTGCCACCAGTCAGCGGGGGTTGAACACTGAAGCTTTCTTT. The genes are TRBV24-1 and TRBJ1-1; possible D gene TRBD1, 5 bases. The CDR3 sequence is 14 residues long. Trimming removed 6 bases at V and 0 bases at J, with 10 bases between. From germline, CDR1 is KGHDR and CDR2 SFDVKD.

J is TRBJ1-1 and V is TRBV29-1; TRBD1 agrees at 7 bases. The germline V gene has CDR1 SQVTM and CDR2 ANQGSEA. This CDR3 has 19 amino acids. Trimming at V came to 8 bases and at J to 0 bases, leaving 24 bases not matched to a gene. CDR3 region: CSYQGGRRARASMNTEAFF. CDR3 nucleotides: TGCAGCTACCAAGGGGGCCGACGAGCGCGAGCCTCAATGAACACTGAAGCTTTCTTT.

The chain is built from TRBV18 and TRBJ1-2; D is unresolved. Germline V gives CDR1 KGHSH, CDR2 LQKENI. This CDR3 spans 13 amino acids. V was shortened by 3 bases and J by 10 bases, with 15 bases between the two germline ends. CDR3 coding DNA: TGTGCCAGCTCACCGCAGGAGGGTGAAGTCTACACCTTC. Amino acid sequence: CASSPQEGEVYTF.

The CDR3 spells CASSLQGGRVETQYF. The CDR3 DNA reads TGTGCCAGCAGTTTACAAGGGGGCCGAGTAGAGACCCAGTACTTC. This sequence joins TRBV27 and TRBJ2-5, with 7 bases fitting TRBD1. The V gene end was trimmed by 2 bases and the J gene end by 4 bases; junction bases not matched to a gene: 7. The length of the CDR3 is 15 residues. Looked up from germline, CDR1 is MNHEY and CDR2 is SMNVEV (reference sequence).